This TCR beta chain was retrieved from a study of cytomegalovirus exposure and HLA in healthy donors (dated by TCRdb to about 2017). For context, the study as a whole: An earlier analysis of approximately 590 of the donors reported 250 to 300 Gb of sequence data and some 100 million unique TCR beta sequences from about 179 million T cells. About 330 gigabases of sequencing data and around 80 million unique TCR sequences made up an early release that covered nearly 650 HLA-typed donors. The genetic ancestry cluster associated with self-reported Caucasian donors included over 80% of the roughly 410 genotyped donors. The study aimed to test whether cataloging public T cell receptors could reveal signatures of past pathogen exposure. The study profiled the T cell repertoires of hundreds of subjects by immunosequencing and related them to cytomegalovirus serostatus. In addition to the first cohort of about 650 subjects, a separate validation cohort of under 150 different subjects was used. To predict cytomegalovirus infection status, the study brought together high-throughput TCR immunosequencing, statistical association of individual TCRs with disease status, and machine learning. To study patterns of TCR occurrence, a later analysis re-analyzed previously published TCR beta repertoires from several hundred donors and added high-resolution HLA genotyping. In the later analysis, no new phenotypic data were used to find candidate immune exposures; instead, reliance was placed on TCR beta sequences and their occurrence across donors. In an earlier analysis of 587 of the donors, high-throughput TCR beta sequencing was used to judge whether each TCR beta V gene segment behaved as functional or pseudogenic. Donor age, sex, ethnicity and CMV serostatus were collected together with the repertoire data. A later genetic analysis took genome-wide SNP genotypes for 398 of the 666 donors and used that subset as a discovery cohort. All discovery cohort repertoires had been generated on a single sequencing platform. HLA typing included class I and class II loci at four-digit resolution. Typing coverage differed by locus: A, B, C, DRB1 and DQB1 were typed in roughly 629-630 donors, DQA1 in 522, DPA1 in over 600, and DPB1 in 400 to 490. Five DR-DQ haplotypes were treated as single units for association and clustering because of strong linkage in the cohort. On average, around 240,000 unique TCR beta nucleotide sequences were sequenced per donor among fewer than 500 genotyped donors of the cohort, with roughly 18% of those sequences being non-productive.

Details on this clone: There is no known antigen for this receptor. No base quality information exists; no much larger clone differs at one position.

The junction shows trimming of 6 bases on V and 6 bases on J, plus 15 bases between the germline ends. The cysteine opens and the phenylalanine closes a CDR3 of 13 amino acids. Of the read, only the CDR3 DNA is kept; its 39 bases are in frame from base 1. Reading the germline V gene (reference sequence) gives CDR1 MNHNY and CDR2 SVGAGI. The cohort consisted of approximately 670 healthy bone marrow donors. Cohort members were all nominally healthy when sampled, although unrecorded immune exposures were likely present. The donor tested CMV seropositive, placing the donor among the roughly 270 seropositive members of the cohort. Every donor gave a peripheral blood sample, and the peripheral blood mononuclear cells from that sample were used for TCR beta sequencing. The Qiagen DNeasy Blood Extraction Kit was used to extract genomic DNA from the blood cell samples. The receptor library was made with the immunoSEQ multiplex PCR assay. A mixture of 60 forward primers for TCR Vbeta segments and 13 reverse primers for TCR Jbeta segments was used in the multiplex PCR. Amplification of the CDR3 region of rearranged TCR beta genes was performed with a multiplex PCR assay on genomic DNA. On the Illumina HiSeq System, the amplified TCR beta libraries were sequenced as 87-base-pair reads. The paper's processing steps were these. Across the 700 or so repertoires, a later analysis counted some 81 million unique TCR beta chains, roughly 11 million of which were shared by at least two donors. To remove PCR and sequencing errors, raw reads were error-corrected and collapsed into unique sequences using a nearest-neighbor algorithm that merged closely related sequences. V, D and J gene segments were assigned by aligning CDR3 sequences to IMGT reference sequences. For a sequence to be retained, a match of at least six nucleotides to both a V gene segment and a J gene segment was required. Rearrangements were called productive when the CDR3 lacked stop codons and stayed in frame with V and J; all others were non-productive. Following IMGT convention, CDR3 was defined as the stretch from the second conserved V-encoded cysteine to the conserved J-encoded phenylalanine. In an earlier analysis of approximately 590 of the donors, sequences lacking an unambiguous match to a single V gene segment were excluded. In an earlier analysis of 587 of the donors, V segments were called functional above 56.7% productive rearrangements and were called segregating when the between-donor standard deviation exceeded 5%. A statistical classification framework was built to diagnose cytomegalovirus status from the catalog of TCR beta chain sequences. In a later analysis, V and J genes were assigned by comparing TCR nucleotide sequences against IMGT/GENE-DB human TR gene sequences. The TCRdist pipeline was used in a later analysis to assign CDR3 sequences and most-parsimonious VDJ recombination scenarios. In a later analysis, each TCR beta chain was defined by its CDR3 amino acid sequence together with its V-gene family, and reads lacking a unique V-gene family were excluded. A later analysis removed several hundred highly shared, low-generation-probability nucleotide sequences to deal with suspected cross-contamination and a sequencing artifact. A later analysis calculated a clonal expansion index for each public chain from normalized within-repertoire ranks of inferred template counts. In a later analysis, generation probabilities were computed using a VDJ recombination model fitted to out-of-frame rearrangements, and the results were checked against IGoR. A later analysis scored TCR-TCR, TCR-HLA and TCR-CMV co-occurrence with hypergeometric tests, applying a repertoire-size bias correction to TCR pairs. To estimate false discovery rates, a later analysis permuted the HLA or CMV assignments 20 times. In a later analysis, co-occurring TCRs were grouped using DBSCAN, with TCRdist sequence similarity added in when clustering inside HLA-allele-positive subsets. Repertoires with fewer than 30,000 or more than 120,000 public chains were left out of co-occurrence clustering, as were about 5 repertoires with anomalous nucleotide sharing. TCRdb mirrors the immuneACCESS table, restricted to in-frame sequences. Some clones are absent from its copies; in checked studies, under half trace to an unresolved V gene, and the reason for the others is unknown. The DNA was the basis for D and trimming; V, J and clone size are from that table. The sample records 150,000 to 200,000 clones, approximately 71% of which are singletons. Of the sample, roughly 4% is held by the ten largest clones.

Paper-wide results and their limitations: Broadly in line with IMGT annotations, most TCR beta V segments showed up in productive rearrangements about 87% or about 30% of the time in an earlier analysis of several hundred of the donors. Sequencing depth was assumed to be roughly uniform across donors in the presence/absence analyses, though that assumption may not hold. Three of the identified cytomegalovirus-associated TCR beta chains were confirmed in vitro to be specific for cytomegalovirus antigens. The earlier analysis of about 600 of the donors excluded roughly 16 rarely observed V segments, including chromosome 9 orphons, because counts were too low. A later analysis found that most CMV-associated TCR beta chains appeared HLA-restricted, with HLA associations seemingly driven largely by CMV exposure. Compared with the roughly 710-donor mean, donors in an Asian-associated ancestry cluster had fewer N-insertions in productive TCRs, according to a later genetic analysis. Some IMGT-functional V segments, including TRBV6-2 and TRBV6-3, could not be told apart with the 87-base-pair reads, so those segments were excluded. At a false discovery rate of 0.05, a later analysis linked some 18,000 TCR beta sequences to specific HLA alleles. A further reported finding was that TCR beta sequences accurately predicted the HLA-A and HLA-B alleles for most subjects in the first cohort. Because some donors lacked HLA typing at each locus, the association tests relied only on the typed subset. In the study, 150 to 200 TCR beta chains were listed as associated with cytomegalovirus. A later analysis found that TCR association rates varied across HLA loci, with DRB1 alleles showing the most associated TCRs and HLA-C alleles the fewest. Correlated functional status among segregating V segments might reflect linkage disequilibrium, but an unknown experimental factor could not be ruled out. When HLA alleles, especially DR and DQ, strongly co-occurred, TCR associations were difficult to assign to individual alleles. In a later genetic analysis, a missense DCLRE1C variant was associated with V-gene and J-gene trimming of TCR beta chains, and the association was replicated in an independent cohort. Across donors, most TCR sequences were observed very rarely, whereas some public TCRs were present in many individuals. A group of highly shared sequence variants was considered likely to be a technical artifact of the sequencing pipeline. The cohort was sequenced for TCR beta chains only, and without alpha or paired-chain data the features that could be detected were limited. According to the authors, the approach could potentially be generalized to other disease states and immunological phenotypes. A later analysis found that HLA-associated TCR beta chains were more clonally expanded and had lower generation probabilities than equally common non-associated chains. According to a later analysis, parvovirus B19, influenza, CMV and Epstein-Barr virus appeared linked to several top co-occurrence clusters. The classifier was reported to diagnose cytomegalovirus status with high specificity and sensitivity in both the original cohort and the validation cohort. CMV serostatus was the only immune exposure information available for the cohort.

The chain joins TRBV6-6 to TRBJ2-7; confidence is insufficient to name the D gene. The receptor was derived from a woman aged 18-35 years in good health and CMV-seropositive. The sequenced material came from PBMCs. This receptor carries the CDR3 CASSPLQFGEQYF. The DNA sequence is given as TGTGCCAGCAGCCCACTTCAATTCGGCGAGCAGTACTTC.